This is a list of T cell receptor beta chains from one sample in a study of OX40 agonist ivuxolimab in advanced cancers. Produced via immunoSEQ multiplex PCR; TCRdb's table is partial and in-frame only. The table shows 70,000 to 90,000 clones, with roughly nine tenths occurring only once. This specimen consisted of CD4+ or CD8+ T cells sorted from blood, obtained in a trial of the OX40 agonist ivuxolimab. Source of these receptors: an adult with an advanced solid tumor such as melanoma, head and neck, liver or kidney cancer. The CDR3 runs from the conserved cysteine through the conserved F or W. Fields, in order: V gene, D gene, clone size, J gene, CDR3 DNA, CDR3 protein. A D gene is named only where the DNA matches it firmly. Clone size is shown for a subset of rows, as once, few, many or a class of expanded clone.

TRBV19,NA,NA,TRBJ1-1,TGTGCCAGTACTAAGGGGGGCGGCTACACTGAAGCTTTCTTT,CASTKGGGYTEAFF
TRBV2,TRBD2,NA,TRBJ2-1,TGTGCCGGACTAGCGGGAGTGGACAATGAGCAGTTCTTC,CAGLAGVDNEQFF
TRBV6-5,TRBD1,once,TRBJ1-4,TGTGCCAGCACCGGAGAGGGGGCAGTTAATGAAAAACTGTTTTTT,CASTGEGAVNEKLFF
TRBV5-6,TRBD1,few,TRBJ2-2,TGTGCCAGCAGCTTGATAGGGGGCAACACCGGGGAGCTGTTTTTT,CASSLIGGNTGELFF
TRBV5-1,NA,NA,TRBJ2-7,TGCGCCAGCAGCTGGACAGCGGACTCCTACGAGCAGTACTTC,CASSWTADSYEQYF
TRBV5-4,NA,NA,TRBJ2-7,TGTGCCAGCAGCTTGGACCCGGGTTCCTACGAGCAGTACTTC,CASSLDPGSYEQYF
TRBV5-1,NA,NA,TRBJ2-2,TGCGCCAGCAGCTTGACCCTTGGGGGCTTTCCCGGGGAGCTGTTTTTT,CASSLTLGGFPGELFF
TRBV5-1,NA,NA,TRBJ2-7,TGCGCCAGCAGCTTGCCGTCCTACGAGCAGTACTTC,CASSLPSYEQYF
TRBV28,NA,NA,TRBJ1-2,TGTGCCAGCAGTTTTCTACAGGGCCGCGCCGGCTACACCTTC,CASSFLQGRAGYTF
TRBV15,NA,NA,TRBJ2-7,TGTGCCACCAGCAGCCCTAGCGATTTAGGCCACGAGCAGTACTTC,CATSSPSDLGHEQYF
TRBV6-1,NA,NA,TRBJ2-7,TGTGCCAGCACTCGGGACCCTGGATCCTACGAGCAGTACTTC,CASTRDPGSYEQYF
TRBV6-6,NA,NA,TRBJ1-4,TGTGCCAGCAGTTACTCAGGCCTCAAAGGTGAAAAACTGTTTTTT,CASSYSGLKGEKLFF
TRBV2,NA,few,TRBJ2-4,TGTGCCAGCAGTGAAGTGGGGGATTTGGCCAAAAACATTCAGTACTTC,CASSEVGDLAKNIQYF
TRBV7-2,TRBD1,once,TRBJ1-3,TGTGCCAGCAGCTTACGATCGATGGGACAGCTTTCTGGAAACACCATATATTTT,CASSLRSMGQLSGNTIYF
TRBV6-5,TRBD1,NA,TRBJ2-5,TGTGCCAGCAGACTTGACAGGGTACGAGAGACCCAGTACTTC,CASRLDRVRETQYF
TRBV6-5,NA,NA,TRBJ2-1,TGTGCCAGCACCCGTAGGGATGAGCAGTTCTTC,CASTRRDEQFF
TRBV25-1,NA,NA,TRBJ1-1,TGTGCCAGCAGTGATTTATTGGGGGGCACTGAAGCTTTCTTT,CASSDLLGGTEAFF
TRBV7-2,TRBD1,NA,TRBJ2-3,TGTGCCAGCAGCTTAGCGGTCAGGGGGCAGGGAGATACGCAGTATTTT,CASSLAVRGQGDTQYF
TRBV2,NA,NA,TRBJ2-7,TGTGCCAGCAGTGAAGCGCAGGGCGCCCGACTCTACGAGCAGTACTTC,CASSEAQGARLYEQYF
TRBV12-2,NA,few,TRBJ1-6,TGTGCAAGTCCCACAGTATTCTATAATTCACCCCTCCACTTT,CASPTVFYNSPLHF
TRBV5-6,NA,NA,TRBJ1-5,TGTGCCAGCAGCACCTTTGGGAGCAATCAGCCCCAGCATTTT,CASSTFGSNQPQHF
TRBV2,NA,NA,TRBJ1-6,TGTGCCAGCAGTGCGGGTAATTCACCCCTCCACTTT,CASSAGNSPLHF
TRBV18,TRBD2,NA,TRBJ2-5,TGTGCCAGCTCAAGGGAGGGGAGACCGCAAGAGACCCAGTACTTC,CASSREGRPQETQYF
TRBV4-1,NA,NA,TRBJ1-2,TGCGCCAGCAGCCAGGCAGGGGAGAGCTATGGCTACACCTTC,CASSQAGESYGYTF
TRBV2,TRBD2,NA,TRBJ2-7,TGTGCCAGCAGACCGGGACTAGCGGGTTACGAGCAGTACTTC,CASRPGLAGYEQYF
TRBV28,TRBD1,once,TRBJ1-2,TGTGCCAGCACTTCTCCCTCAGGGGGCCACAGCAACTATGGCTACACCTTC,CASTSPSGGHSNYGYTF
TRBV19,TRBD1,once,TRBJ1-2,TGTGCCAGTAGTCCCACCCCAGGGGGCTATGGCTACACCTTC,CASSPTPGGYGYTF
TRBV7-8,NA,NA,TRBJ1-2,TGTGCCAGCAGCTTAGACCTCAACTATGGCTACACCTTC,CASSLDLNYGYTF
TRBV4-2,NA,NA,TRBJ2-5,TGTGCCAGCAGCCGAGACATCCAGAAAGAGACCCAGTACTTC,CASSRDIQKETQYF
TRBV30,NA,NA,TRBJ1-1,TGTGCCTGGAGTGAGGGGGGGAACACTGAAGCTTTCTTT,CAWSEGGNTEAFF
TRBV7-9,TRBD2,NA,TRBJ2-7,TGTGCCAGCAGCCGAACTAGCGGGCCTCCCTACGAGCAGTACTTC,CASSRTSGPPYEQYF
TRBV7-9,NA,NA,TRBJ2-7,TGTGCCAGCAGCTCTGAGACCCTCCTAGGCGAGCAGTACTTC,CASSSETLLGEQYF
TRBV7-3,NA,NA,TRBJ2-3,TGTGCCAGCAGCTTACTTGGGTCACGCACAGATACGCAGTATTTT,CASSLLGSRTDTQYF
TRBV5-5,NA,NA,TRBJ2-7,TGTGCCAGCAGCTTGCAGTTGGGGTTCGGCTACGAGCAGTACTTC,CASSLQLGFGYEQYF
TRBV9,NA,NA,TRBJ1-1,TGTGCCAGCAGCGCACAGGGAGGGAGCACTGAAGCTTTCTTT,CASSAQGGSTEAFF
TRBV10-2,NA,NA,TRBJ1-5,TGCGCCAGCAGTGAGGGTAAGGGGAATCAGCCCCAGCATTTT,CASSEGKGNQPQHF
TRBV7-2,NA,many,TRBJ1-5,TGTGCCAGCAGCTTATTTCCCTGGGCCTACCGCGGGAGCAATCAGCCCCAGCATTTT,CASSLFPWAYRGSNQPQHF
TRBV28,TRBD1,NA,TRBJ1-3,TGTGCCAGCAGTTCGCCGCCCGGGACAGGGGGGGGAAACACCATATATTTT,CASSSPPGTGGGNTIYF
TRBV30,TRBD1,NA,TRBJ1-4,TGTGCCTGGGGGACAGCTAATGAAAAACTGTTTTTT,CAWGTANEKLFF
TRBV14,NA,NA,TRBJ2-1,TGTGCCAGCAGCCATTCCTACAATGAGCAGTTCTTC,CASSHSYNEQFF
TRBV28,NA,medium-sized,TRBJ1-2,TGTGCCAGCAGTCCCCCGAGGATCGCCGCTTCCACCTTC,CASSPPRIAASTF
TRBV10-3,NA,NA,TRBJ1-3,TGTGCCACCCAGGGAGGCGGAAACACCATATATTTT,CATQGGGNTIYF
TRBV25-1,TRBD2,NA,TRBJ2-1,TGTGCCAGCAGTCCCCCCGGTCGGGCCTTGCAGCGGGGTGAGCAGTTCTTC,CASSPPGRALQRGEQFF
TRBV6-6,TRBD2,NA,TRBJ2-7,TGTGCCAGCAGTAACCCGACTAGCGGGAGGTACGAGCAGTACTTC,CASSNPTSGRYEQYF
TRBV6-5,TRBD2,NA,TRBJ2-7,TGTGCCTCGGGCCCAGCGGGAGTGGACGAGCAGTACTTC,CASGPAGVDEQYF
TRBV4-2,TRBD1,few,TRBJ2-1,TGTGCCAGCAGCCAATTGAGGACAGGGGGTTACAATGAGCAGTTCTTC,CASSQLRTGGYNEQFF
TRBV19,NA,NA,TRBJ2-2,TGTGCCAGTAATATGGGGGCGAGGGCCGGGGAGCTGTTTTTT,CASNMGARAGELFF
TRBV7-2,TRBD2,NA,TRBJ2-1,TGTGCCAGCAGCTCACAGACTAGCGGGGGCTCCAATGAGCAGTTCTTC,CASSSQTSGGSNEQFF
TRBV28,NA,NA,TRBJ2-3,TGTGCCAGCAGTTGGAGCCATACGCAGTATTTT,CASSWSHTQYF
TRBV2,NA,NA,TRBJ2-3,TGTGCCAGCAGGGCGGATACGCAGTATTTT,CASRADTQYF
TRBV7-8,TRBD1,NA,TRBJ1-2,TGTGCCAGCAGCGCGCGCGCTACAGGGGGCGGCTACACCTTC,CASSARATGGGYTF
TRBV7-3,NA,NA,TRBJ2-5,TGTGCCAGCTCCCCCGGGGTGGGACAAGAGACCCAGTACTTC,CASSPGVGQETQYF
TRBV18,NA,NA,TRBJ1-1,TGTGCCAGCTCACCACAACAGAACACTGAAGCTTTCTTT,CASSPQQNTEAFF